This T cell receptor beta chain was profiled in a study of cytotoxic CD8 clonotypes in ibrutinib-treated CLL. Study results and caveats: In comparison with age-matched healthy donors, baseline clonality was higher and tracked circulating CD8+ T-cell counts.

Comment on this clone: Its antigen is currently unknown.

V shed 0 bases and J 3 bases; nucleotides not matched to a gene: 6. The CDR3 is 17 amino acids. Germline V gene data show CDR1 as SGHRS and CDR2 as YFSETQ. Repertoires were generated with immunoSEQ multiplex PCR, while TCRdb's copy carries only in-frame clones and drops some. The profile covers 150,000 to 200,000 clones, with 70% to 90% appearing a single time and 3% taken by the ten largest. The sequenced sample was PBMCs, obtained at disease progression, from a patient treated with ibrutinib. This chain connects TRBV5-1 to TRBJ1-1, with 12 bases fitting TRBD1. The receptor was derived from a human donor with chronic lymphocytic leukemia. The CDR3: CASSLVGTGGAYTEAFF. In nucleotides, the CDR3 is TGCGCCAGCAGCTTGGTAGGGACAGGGGGCGCCTACACTGAAGCTTTCTTT. Full variable domain (missing parts from reference TRBV5-1 and TRBJ1-1): KAGVTQTPRYLIKTRGQQVTLSCSPISGHRSVSWYQQTPGQGLQFLFEYFSETQRNKGNFPGRFSGRQFSNSRSEMNVSTLELGDSALYLCASSLVGTGGAYTEAFFGQGTRLTVV.